This T cell receptor beta chain was obtained from a study of response to subunit inactivated influenza vaccine. Whole-study findings and limits: Each seasonal influenza vaccination, the authors suggested, recruits few new T cells.

TCRdb ran MiXCR on the RT-PCR reads and lists one entry per CDR3 protein. The sample has roughly 500,000 distinct CDR3 sequences; about 15% are singletons. V shed 0 bases and J shed 6 bases, with 11 bases lying between them. This CDR3 region has 14 residues. The germline gives CDR1 SGHTA, CDR2 FQGNSA. As regards this clonotype: Its matching antigen is unknown.

Material: CD4+ T cells sorted from PBMCs, obtained 23 months after vaccination. This sequence joins TRBV7-2 and TRBJ1-1; D uncertain. The sequence was collected from a man between 50 and 75 years old who received an inactivated influenza vaccine. The chain's CDR3 is CASSLAHGRAEAFF. CDR3 bases: TGTGCCAGCAGCTTAGCTCATGGGCGGGCTGAAGCTTTCTTT. Drawing the rest from reference TRBV7-2 and TRBJ1-1, the complete variable domain is GAGVSQSPSNKVTEKGKDVELRCDPISGHTALYWYRQSLGQGLEFLIYFQGNSAPDKSGLPSDRFSAERTGGSVSTLTIQRTQQEDSAVYLCASSLAHGRAEAFFGQGTRLTVV.